The subject of this entry is one T cell receptor (beta chain). The entry originates in a study of blood T cell repertoires in COVID-19. Across the whole study: Samples came from the United States, Italy and Spain, spanning acute and convalescent COVID-19. PBMCs, B-cell-depleted T cells, or T cells provided the cDNA or gDNA that made up the material.

Some clones are missing from TCRdb's copy, which holds only in-frame ones; the method was immunoSEQ multiplex PCR. The data show about 240,000 clones, with approximately 83% seen just once and roughly 1.9% held by the top ten. The V gene lost 5 bases and the J gene lost 7 bases, with 9 bases spanning the gap. Per germline, CDR1 SEHNR and CDR2 FQNEAQ (reference sequence). This CDR3 contains 12 residues. The source is a man aged 25 to 40 who had recovered from COVID-19. The sequenced sample consisted of peripheral blood. This chain links TRBV7-9 with TRBJ1-5, with D possibly TRBD1 on 5 matching bases. The CDR3 loop is CASSRSGQPQHF. The CDR3 nucleotides are TGTGCCAGCAGCCGATCAGGGCAGCCCCAGCATTTT.